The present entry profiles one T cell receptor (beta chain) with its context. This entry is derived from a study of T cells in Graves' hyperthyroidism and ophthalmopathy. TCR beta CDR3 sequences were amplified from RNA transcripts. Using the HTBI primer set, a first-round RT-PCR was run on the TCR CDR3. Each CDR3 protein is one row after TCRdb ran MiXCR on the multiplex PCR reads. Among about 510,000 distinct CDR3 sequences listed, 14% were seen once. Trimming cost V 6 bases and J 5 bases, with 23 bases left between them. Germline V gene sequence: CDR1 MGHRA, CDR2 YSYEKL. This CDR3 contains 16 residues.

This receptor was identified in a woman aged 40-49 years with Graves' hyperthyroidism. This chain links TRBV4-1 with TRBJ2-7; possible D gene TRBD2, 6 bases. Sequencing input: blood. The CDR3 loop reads CASSRDPGLSGDEQYF. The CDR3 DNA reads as TGCGCCAGCAGTCGAGATCCGGGACTCTCTGGGGACGAGCAGTACTTC.